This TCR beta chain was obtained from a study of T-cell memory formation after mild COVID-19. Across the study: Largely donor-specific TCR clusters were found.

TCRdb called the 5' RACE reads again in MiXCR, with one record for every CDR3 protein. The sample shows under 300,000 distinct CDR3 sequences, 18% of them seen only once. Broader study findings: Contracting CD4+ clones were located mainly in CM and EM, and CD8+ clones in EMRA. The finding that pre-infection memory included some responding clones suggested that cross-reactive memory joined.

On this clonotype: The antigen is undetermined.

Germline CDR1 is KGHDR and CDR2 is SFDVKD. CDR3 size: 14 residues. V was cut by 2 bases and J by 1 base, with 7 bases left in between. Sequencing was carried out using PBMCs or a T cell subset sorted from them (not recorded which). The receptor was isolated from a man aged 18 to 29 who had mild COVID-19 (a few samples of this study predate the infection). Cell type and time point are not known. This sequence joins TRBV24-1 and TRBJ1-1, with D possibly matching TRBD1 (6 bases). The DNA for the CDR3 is TGTGCCACCAGTGATTCAGGGGCGAACACTGAAGCTTTCTTT. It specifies CATSDSGANTEAFF.